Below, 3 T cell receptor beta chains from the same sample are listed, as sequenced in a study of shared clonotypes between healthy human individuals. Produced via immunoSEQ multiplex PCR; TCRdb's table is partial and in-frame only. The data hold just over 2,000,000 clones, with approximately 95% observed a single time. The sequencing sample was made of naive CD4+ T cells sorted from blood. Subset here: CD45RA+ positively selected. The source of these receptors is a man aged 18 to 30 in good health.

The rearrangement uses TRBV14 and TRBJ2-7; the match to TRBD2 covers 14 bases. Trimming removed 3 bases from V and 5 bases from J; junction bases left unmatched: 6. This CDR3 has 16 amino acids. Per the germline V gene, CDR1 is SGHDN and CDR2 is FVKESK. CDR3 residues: CASSQVGTSGSNEQYF. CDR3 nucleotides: TGTGCCAGCAGCCAGGTCGGGACTAGCGGGAGTAACGAGCAGTACTTC.

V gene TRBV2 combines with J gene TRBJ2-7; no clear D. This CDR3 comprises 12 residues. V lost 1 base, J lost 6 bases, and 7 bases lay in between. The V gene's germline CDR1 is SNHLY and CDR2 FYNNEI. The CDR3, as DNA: TGTGCCAGCAGTGAAGAGTCTCCCGAGCAGTACTTC. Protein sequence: CASSEESPEQYF.

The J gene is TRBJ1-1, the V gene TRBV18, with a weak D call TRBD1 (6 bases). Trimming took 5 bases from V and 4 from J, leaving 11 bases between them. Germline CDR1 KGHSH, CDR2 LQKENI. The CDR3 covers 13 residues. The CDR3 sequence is CASSGTGPTEAFF. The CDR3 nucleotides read TGTGCCAGCTCAGGAACAGGGCCCACTGAAGCTTTCTTT.